The sequence of this T cell receptor beta chain was determined in a study of cytotoxic CD8 clonotypes in ibrutinib-treated CLL. Study information: It was after a median approximately twelve months of treatment, range 6 to 36, that response samples were taken. Broader study findings: Clonality was elevated at ibrutinib response and had returned toward baseline at progression. Clonotypes that were public were uncommon, and they contracted or stayed stable on treatment.

As concerns this clone: Its specificity is unknown.

V dropped 11 bases and J dropped 0 bases, with 13 bases sitting between them. Germline-derived CDR1 and CDR2 are SNHLY and FYNNEI. The CDR3 extends over 13 amino acids. Sequenced by immunoSEQ multiplex PCR; TCRdb stores in-frame clones only, minus some. The data show hundreds of thousands of clones, 60% to 80% seen once. This clonotype was obtained from a human donor with chronic lymphocytic leukemia. The sample was PBMCs, taken after 36 months of ibrutinib treatment. This chain links TRBV2 with TRBJ1-1; TRBD1 is a possible D gene (5 bases). The CDR3 loop is CAGGADMNTEAFF. Written as DNA, the CDR3 is TGTGCCGGCGGGGCAGACATGAACACTGAAGCTTTCTTT.